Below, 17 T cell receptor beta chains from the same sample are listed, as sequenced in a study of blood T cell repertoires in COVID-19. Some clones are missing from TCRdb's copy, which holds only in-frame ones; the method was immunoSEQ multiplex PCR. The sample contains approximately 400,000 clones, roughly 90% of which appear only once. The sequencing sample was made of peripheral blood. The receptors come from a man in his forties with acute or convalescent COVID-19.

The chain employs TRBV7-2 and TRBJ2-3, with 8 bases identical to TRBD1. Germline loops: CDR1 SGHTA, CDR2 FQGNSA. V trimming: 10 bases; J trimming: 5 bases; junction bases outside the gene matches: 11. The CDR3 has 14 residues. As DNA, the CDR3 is TGTGCCACCGGCCTGGACAGGGAGATAGATACGCAGTATTTT. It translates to CATGLDREIDTQYF.

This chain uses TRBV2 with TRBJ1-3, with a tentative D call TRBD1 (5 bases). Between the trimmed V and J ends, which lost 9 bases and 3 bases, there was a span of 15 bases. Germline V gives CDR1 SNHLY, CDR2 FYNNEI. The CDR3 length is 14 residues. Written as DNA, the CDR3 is TGTGCCAGTGGTATAACCCAGGGTGGAAACACCATATATTTT. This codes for CASGITQGGNTIYF. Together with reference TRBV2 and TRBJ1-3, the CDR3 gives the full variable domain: EPEVTQTPSHQVTQMGQEVILRCVPISNHLYFYWYRQILGQKVEFLVSFYNNEISEKSEIFDDQFSVERPDGSNFTLKIRSTKLEDSAMYFCASGITQGGNTIYFGEGSWLTVV.

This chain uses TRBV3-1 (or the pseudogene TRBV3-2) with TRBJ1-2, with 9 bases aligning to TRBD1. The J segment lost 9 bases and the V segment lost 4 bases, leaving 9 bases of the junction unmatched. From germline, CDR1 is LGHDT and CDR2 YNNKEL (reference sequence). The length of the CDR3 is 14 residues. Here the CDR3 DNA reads TGTGCCAGCAGCCCGGGACAGGGTTACGCAAGCTACACCTTC. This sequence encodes CASSPGQGYASYTF.

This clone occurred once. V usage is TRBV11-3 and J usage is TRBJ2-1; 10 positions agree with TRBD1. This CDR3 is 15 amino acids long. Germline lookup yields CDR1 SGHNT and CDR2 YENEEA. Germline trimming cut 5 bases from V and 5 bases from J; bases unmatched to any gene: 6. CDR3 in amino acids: CASSPRTGGNNEQFF. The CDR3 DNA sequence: TGTGCCAGCAGCCCGCGGACAGGGGGTAACAATGAGCAGTTCTTC.

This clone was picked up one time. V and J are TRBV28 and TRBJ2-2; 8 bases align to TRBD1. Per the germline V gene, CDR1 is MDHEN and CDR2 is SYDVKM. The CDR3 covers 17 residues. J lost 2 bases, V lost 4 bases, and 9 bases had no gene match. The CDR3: CASSSRTTGGNTGELFF. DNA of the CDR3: TGTGCCAGCAGTTCTAGGACCACAGGGGGAAACACCGGGGAGCTGTTTTTT.

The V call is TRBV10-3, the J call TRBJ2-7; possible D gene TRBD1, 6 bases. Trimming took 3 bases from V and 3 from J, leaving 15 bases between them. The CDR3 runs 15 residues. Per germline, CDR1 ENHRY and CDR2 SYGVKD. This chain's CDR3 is CAISDRVTGLYEQYF. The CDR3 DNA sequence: TGTGCCATCAGTGATCGTGTCACAGGGCTCTACGAGCAGTACTTC.

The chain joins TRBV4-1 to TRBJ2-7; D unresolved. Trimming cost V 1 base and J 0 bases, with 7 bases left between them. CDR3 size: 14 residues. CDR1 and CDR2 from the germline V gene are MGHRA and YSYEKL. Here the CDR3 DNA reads TGCGCCAGCAGCCAAGTACAGACCTCCTACGAGCAGTACTTC. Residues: CASSQVQTSYEQYF.

The CDR3 coding sequence is TGTGCCAGCAGCGTAGACGGGGACATGATCACAGATACGCAGTATTTT. Its translation is CASSVDGDMITDTQYF. The chain couples TRBV9 to TRBJ2-3; D is perhaps TRBD1 (6 bases). The CDR3 is 16 residues long. The germline CDR1 and CDR2 sequences are SGDLS and YYNGEE. V was trimmed by 0 bases and J by 2 bases, leaving 13 bases between them.

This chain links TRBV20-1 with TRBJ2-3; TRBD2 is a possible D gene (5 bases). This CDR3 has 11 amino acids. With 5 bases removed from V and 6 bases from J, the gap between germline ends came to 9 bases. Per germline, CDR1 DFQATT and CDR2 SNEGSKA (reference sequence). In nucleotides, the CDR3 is TGCAGTGCTGGACTTAAGGATACGCAGTATTTT. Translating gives CSAGLKDTQYF.

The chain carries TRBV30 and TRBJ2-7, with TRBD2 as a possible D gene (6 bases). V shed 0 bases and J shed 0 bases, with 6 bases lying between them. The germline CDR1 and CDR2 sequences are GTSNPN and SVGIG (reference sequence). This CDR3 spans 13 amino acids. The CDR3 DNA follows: TGTGCCTGGAGTGTCGGGAGCTCCTACGAGCAGTACTTC. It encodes CAWSVGSSYEQYF.

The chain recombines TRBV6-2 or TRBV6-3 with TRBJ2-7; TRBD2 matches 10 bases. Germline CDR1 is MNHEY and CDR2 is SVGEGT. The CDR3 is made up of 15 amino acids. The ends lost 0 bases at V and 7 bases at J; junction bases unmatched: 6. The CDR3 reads CASSYSPAGGHEQYF. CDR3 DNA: TGTGCCAGCAGTTACTCGCCAGCGGGAGGGCATGAGCAGTACTTC.

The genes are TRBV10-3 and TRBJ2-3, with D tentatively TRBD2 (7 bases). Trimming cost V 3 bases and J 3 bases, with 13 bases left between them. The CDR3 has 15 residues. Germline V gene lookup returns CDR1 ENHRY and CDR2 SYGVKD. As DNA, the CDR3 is TGTGCCATCAGTGACCGGGGGGCGACGACAGATACGCAGTATTTT. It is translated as CAISDRGATTDTQYF.

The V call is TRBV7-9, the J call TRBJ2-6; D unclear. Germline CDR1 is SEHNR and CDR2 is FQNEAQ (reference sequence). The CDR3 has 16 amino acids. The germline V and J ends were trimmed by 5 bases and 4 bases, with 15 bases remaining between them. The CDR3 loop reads CASSPRRVLGANVLTF. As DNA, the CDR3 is TGTGCCAGCAGCCCCCGTCGAGTATTAGGGGCCAACGTCCTGACTTTC.

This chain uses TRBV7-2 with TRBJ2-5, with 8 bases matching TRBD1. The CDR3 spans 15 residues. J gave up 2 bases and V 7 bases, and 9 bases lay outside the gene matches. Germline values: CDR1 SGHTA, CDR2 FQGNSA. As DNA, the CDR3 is TGTGCCAGCAACGACCCGGGACAGGCTCAAGAGACCCAGTACTTC. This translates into CASNDPGQAQETQYF.

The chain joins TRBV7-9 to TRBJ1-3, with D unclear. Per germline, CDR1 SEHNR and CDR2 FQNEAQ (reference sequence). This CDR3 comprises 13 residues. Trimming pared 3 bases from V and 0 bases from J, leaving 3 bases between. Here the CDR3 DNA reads TGTGCCAGCAGCTTGAGCTCTGGAAACACCATATATTTT. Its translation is CASSLSSGNTIYF. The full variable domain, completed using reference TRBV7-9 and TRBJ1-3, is DTGVSQNPRHKITKRGQNVTFRCDPISEHNRLYWYRQTLGQGPEFLTYFQNEAQLEKSRLLSDRFSAERPKGSFSTLEIQRTEQGDSAMYLCASSLSSGNTIYFGEGSWLTVV.

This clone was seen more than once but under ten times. The CDR3 sequence is CASSLSGTSDEQYF. CDR3 bases: TGTGCCAGCAGCTTGTCCGGGACTAGTGACGAGCAGTACTTC. The V call is TRBV7-6, the J call TRBJ2-7; 8 bases line up with TRBD2. V trimming: 3 bases; J trimming: 5 bases; junction bases outside the gene matches: 6. The CDR3 extends over 14 amino acids. Germline V gene lookup returns CDR1 SGHVS and CDR2 FNYEAQ.

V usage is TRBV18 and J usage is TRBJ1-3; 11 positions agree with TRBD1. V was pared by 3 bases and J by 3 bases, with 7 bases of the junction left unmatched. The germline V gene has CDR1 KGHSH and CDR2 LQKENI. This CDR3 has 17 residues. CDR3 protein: CASSPSGTGGGGNTIYF. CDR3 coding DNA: TGTGCCAGCTCACCTTCCGGGACAGGGGGAGGTGGAAACACCATATATTTT.